This is a list of T cell receptor beta chains from one sample in a study of identical twins. TCRdb re-called the 5' RACE reads with MiXCR, one entry per CDR3 protein. The table lists approximately 500,000 distinct CDR3 sequences, 24% of them singletons. These data were also filed under a second study, of T cells expressing NK-cell markers.

Sequencing used CD4+ T cells sorted from blood. The receptors come from a woman between 18 and 29 years old in good health. Both conserved end residues are part of each CDR3. A D gene is named only where the DNA matches it firmly. Not all rows give a size; the values are once, few, many and, for expanded clones, a class.

d_gene: .; len: 15; abundance: .; v_gene: TRBV11-3; j_gene: TRBJ2-5; CDR3aa: CASSLELARRETQYF; CDR3nt: TGTGCCAGCAGCTTAGAACTAGCAAGGCGAGAGACCCAGTACTTC
d_gene: .; len: 14; abundance: .; v_gene: TRBV7-3; j_gene: TRBJ2-7; CDR3aa: CASSLKGASYEQYF; CDR3nt: TGTGCCAGCAGCTTAAAGGGAGCCTCCTACGAGCAGTACTTC
d_gene: .; len: 13; abundance: .; v_gene: TRBV20-1; j_gene: TRBJ2-7; CDR3aa: CSARGRQNLEQYF; CDR3nt: TGCAGTGCTAGAGGAAGACAGAACCTCGAGCAGTACTTC
d_gene: TRBD2; len: 15; abundance: few; v_gene: TRBV11-2; j_gene: TRBJ2-7; CDR3aa: CASSLDSGGPYEQYF; CDR3nt: TGTGCCAGCAGCTTAGACAGCGGGGGACCCTACGAGCAGTACTTC
d_gene: TRBD2; len: 18; abundance: .; v_gene: TRBV14; j_gene: TRBJ2-7; CDR3aa: CASSQDGGLAGRSGEQYF; CDR3nt: TGTGCCAGCAGCCAAGATGGAGGACTAGCGGGTCGAAGCGGCGAGCAGTACTTC
d_gene: .; len: 13; abundance: .; v_gene: TRBV7-7; j_gene: TRBJ2-7; CDR3aa: CASSYLGAYEQYF; CDR3nt: TGTGCCAGCAGTTACCTGGGGGCTTACGAGCAGTACTTC
d_gene: .; len: 13; abundance: .; v_gene: TRBV6-5; j_gene: TRBJ1-1; CDR3aa: CASSYNRGAEAFF; CDR3nt: TGTGCCAGCAGTTACAACCGGGGGGCGGAAGCTTTCTTT
d_gene: .; len: 14; abundance: few; v_gene: TRBV5-1; j_gene: TRBJ2-3; CDR3aa: CASAGASFTDTQYF; CDR3nt: TGCGCCAGCGCGGGGGCTAGCTTCACAGATACGCAGTATTTT
d_gene: .; len: 18; abundance: few; v_gene: TRBV5-6; j_gene: TRBJ2-7; CDR3aa: CASSHFEGVRPWYYEQYF; CDR3nt: TGTGCCAGCAGCCACTTTGAAGGGGTCCGGCCTTGGTACTACGAGCAGTACTTC
d_gene: TRBD2; len: 15; abundance: .; v_gene: TRBV25-1; j_gene: TRBJ2-7; CDR3aa: CASSELGGGAYEQYF; CDR3nt: TGTGCCAGCAGTGAACTAGGCGGGGGGGCCTACGAGCAGTACTTC
d_gene: .; len: 17; abundance: .; v_gene: TRBV7-2; j_gene: TRBJ2-3; CDR3aa: CASSRRQAILSTDTQYF; CDR3nt: TGTGCCAGCAGCCGAAGACAGGCGATCCTTAGCACAGATACGCAGTATTTT
d_gene: .; len: 13; abundance: .; v_gene: TRBV7-2; j_gene: TRBJ1-5; CDR3aa: CASSFQQSSREHF; CDR3nt: TGTGCCAGCAGCTTCCAACAGTCATCGAGGGAACATTTT
d_gene: .; len: 16; abundance: .; v_gene: TRBV18; j_gene: TRBJ2-5; CDR3aa: CASSPPNLPGEETQYF; CDR3nt: TGTGCCAGCTCACCACCTAATTTGCCGGGAGAAGAGACCCAGTACTTC
d_gene: .; len: 13; abundance: .; v_gene: TRBV20-1; j_gene: TRBJ1-1; CDR3aa: CSARDHTNTEAFF; CDR3nt: TGCAGTGCTAGAGATCACACGAACACTGAAGCTTTCTTT
d_gene: .; len: 19; abundance: few; v_gene: TRBV12-3/TRBV12-4; j_gene: TRBJ2-6; CDR3aa: CASSFWGDVIYSGANVLTF; CDR3nt: TGTGCCAGCAGTTTTTGGGGGGACGTCATTTACTCTGGGGCCAACGTCCTGACTTTC
d_gene: TRBD2; len: 16; abundance: .; v_gene: TRBV12-3/TRBV12-4; j_gene: TRBJ2-5; CDR3aa: CASSLGSGGQTETQYF; CDR3nt: TGTGCCAGCAGTTTAGGTAGCGGGGGCCAAACGGAGACCCAGTACTTC
d_gene: .; len: 12; abundance: few; v_gene: TRBV18; j_gene: TRBJ2-4; CDR3aa: CASSRDGNIQYF; CDR3nt: TGTGCCAGCTCACGGGACGGAAACATTCAGTACTTC
d_gene: TRBD2; len: 15; abundance: few; v_gene: TRBV20-1; j_gene: TRBJ2-5; CDR3aa: CSARAPTSRQETQYF; CDR3nt: TGCAGTGCTAGAGCCCCGACTAGCCGTCAAGAGACCCAGTACTTC
d_gene: .; len: 14; abundance: .; v_gene: TRBV6-1; j_gene: TRBJ1-2; CDR3aa: CASSLQVEGYGYTF; CDR3nt: TGTGCCAGCAGCCTACAGGTGGAGGGATATGGCTACACCTTC
d_gene: TRBD2; len: 14; abundance: few; v_gene: TRBV7-2; j_gene: TRBJ2-3; CDR3aa: CASSYRLAADTQYF; CDR3nt: TGTGCCAGCAGCTACCGACTAGCTGCAGATACGCAGTATTTT
d_gene: TRBD2; len: 14; abundance: .; v_gene: TRBV7-9; j_gene: TRBJ2-1; CDR3aa: CASSFSGGANEQFF; CDR3nt: TGTGCCAGCAGCTTTAGCGGGGGGGCCAATGAGCAGTTCTTC
d_gene: .; len: 17; abundance: few; v_gene: TRBV3-1; j_gene: TRBJ2-7; CDR3aa: CASSQDRQGPDPYEQYF; CDR3nt: TGTGCCAGCAGCCAAGACCGCCAGGGGCCCGACCCGTACGAGCAGTACTTC
d_gene: .; len: 13; abundance: .; v_gene: TRBV6-1; j_gene: TRBJ2-5; CDR3aa: CASSAGIQETQYF; CDR3nt: TGTGCCAGCAGCGCAGGGATCCAAGAGACCCAGTACTTC
d_gene: .; len: 15; abundance: .; v_gene: TRBV5-1; j_gene: TRBJ2-1; CDR3aa: CASSLATGLVNEQFF; CDR3nt: TGCGCCAGCAGCTTGGCCACGGGGTTGGTAAATGAGCAGTTCTTC
d_gene: TRBD1; len: 17; abundance: .; v_gene: TRBV2; j_gene: TRBJ2-7; CDR3aa: CASSVAHQGQGAYEQYF; CDR3nt: TGTGCCAGCAGTGTAGCCCACCAGGGACAGGGGGCCTACGAGCAGTACTTC
d_gene: .; len: 14; abundance: .; v_gene: TRBV20-1; j_gene: TRBJ2-7; CDR3aa: CSASEGAGGREQYF; CDR3nt: TGCAGTGCTAGTGAGGGGGCGGGCGGGAGAGAGCAGTACTTC
d_gene: .; len: 16; abundance: .; v_gene: TRBV20-1; j_gene: TRBJ1-1; CDR3aa: CSASKVDGALNTEAFF; CDR3nt: TGCAGTGCTAGTAAGGTCGACGGAGCTTTGAACACTGAAGCTTTCTTT
d_gene: TRBD2; len: 17; abundance: .; v_gene: TRBV12-3/TRBV12-4; j_gene: TRBJ2-3; CDR3aa: CASIPWGSGGRLDTQYF; CDR3nt: TGTGCCAGCATCCCCTGGGGTAGCGGGGGCCGTCTGGATACGCAGTATTTT
d_gene: .; len: 13; abundance: .; v_gene: TRBV28; j_gene: TRBJ2-3; CDR3aa: CASRPTPTDTQYF; CDR3nt: TGTGCCAGCAGACCTACCCCGACAGATACGCAGTATTTT
d_gene: .; len: 13; abundance: few; v_gene: TRBV12-3/TRBV12-4; j_gene: TRBJ2-1; CDR3aa: CASSQRSYNEQFF; CDR3nt: TGTGCCAGCAGTCAACGCTCCTACAATGAGCAGTTCTTC
d_gene: .; len: 12; abundance: .; v_gene: TRBV12-3/TRBV12-4; j_gene: TRBJ1-1; CDR3aa: CASSSLGNEAFF; CDR3nt: TGTGCCAGCAGTTCTCTCGGGAATGAAGCTTTCTTT
d_gene: .; len: 15; abundance: .; v_gene: TRBV6-5; j_gene: TRBJ1-1; CDR3aa: CASSYTWGSNTEAFF; CDR3nt: TGTGCCAGCAGTTATACCTGGGGATCTAACACTGAAGCTTTCTTT
d_gene: .; len: 12; abundance: .; v_gene: TRBV10-2; j_gene: TRBJ2-2; CDR3aa: CASSAGPGELFF; CDR3nt: TGCGCCAGCTCTGCCGGTCCCGGGGAGCTGTTTTTT
d_gene: .; len: 11; abundance: .; v_gene: TRBV20-1; j_gene: TRBJ2-7; CDR3aa: CSASKSYEQYF; CDR3nt: TGCAGTGCTTCGAAGTCCTACGAGCAGTACTTC
d_gene: .; len: 14; abundance: .; v_gene: TRBV11-2; j_gene: TRBJ2-1; CDR3aa: CASVFGITYNEQFF; CDR3nt: TGTGCCAGCGTCTTCGGAATAACCTACAATGAGCAGTTCTTC
d_gene: .; len: 12; abundance: .; v_gene: TRBV7-2; j_gene: TRBJ2-1; CDR3aa: CASSLHRYEQFF; CDR3nt: TGTGCCAGCAGCTTGCACAGATATGAGCAGTTCTTC
d_gene: TRBD2; len: 14; abundance: .; v_gene: TRBV6-5; j_gene: TRBJ2-5; CDR3aa: CASSFGGGGPTYYF; CDR3nt: TGTGCCAGCAGTTTTGGTGGCGGGGGGCCGACGTATTACTTC
d_gene: TRBD1; len: 14; abundance: .; v_gene: TRBV12-3/TRBV12-4; j_gene: TRBJ1-2; CDR3aa: CASSFPDRPQGYTF; CDR3nt: TGTGCCAGCAGTTTCCCGGACAGGCCTCAGGGCTACACCTTC
d_gene: TRBD1; len: 13; abundance: .; v_gene: TRBV11-3; j_gene: TRBJ1-2; CDR3aa: CASSFGTGDGYTF; CDR3nt: TGTGCCAGCAGCTTTGGGACAGGGGACGGCTACACCTTC
d_gene: .; len: 16; abundance: .; v_gene: TRBV7-2; j_gene: TRBJ2-3; CDR3aa: CASSRGPPGLGDTQYF; CDR3nt: TGTGCCAGCAGCAGGGGCCCACCGGGACTGGGGGATACGCAGTATTTT
d_gene: TRBD1; len: 15; abundance: .; v_gene: TRBV20-1; j_gene: TRBJ1-6; CDR3aa: CSARADGTVSVPLHF; CDR3nt: TGCAGTGCTAGAGCCGACGGGACAGTATCCGTACCCCTCCACTTT
d_gene: TRBD1; len: 15; abundance: .; v_gene: TRBV7-2; j_gene: TRBJ2-7; CDR3aa: CASSLERGRSYEQYF; CDR3nt: TGTGCCAGCAGCTTAGAGAGGGGGCGCTCCTACGAGCAGTACTTC
d_gene: .; len: 16; abundance: .; v_gene: TRBV7-9; j_gene: TRBJ2-1; CDR3aa: CASREGQGGTYNEQFF; CDR3nt: TGTGCCAGCAGAGAAGGACAGGGAGGGACCTACAATGAGCAGTTCTTC
d_gene: TRBD2; len: 18; abundance: .; v_gene: TRBV10-3; j_gene: TRBJ2-1; CDR3aa: CAISEGGRGLAAYNEQFF; CDR3nt: TGTGCCATCAGTGAGGGAGGACGAGGACTAGCGGCTTACAATGAGCAGTTCTTC
d_gene: .; len: 14; abundance: .; v_gene: TRBV23-1; j_gene: TRBJ2-4; CDR3aa: CASSQRTDKNIQYF; CDR3nt: TGCGCCAGCAGCCAAAGGACAGACAAAAACATTCAGTACTTC